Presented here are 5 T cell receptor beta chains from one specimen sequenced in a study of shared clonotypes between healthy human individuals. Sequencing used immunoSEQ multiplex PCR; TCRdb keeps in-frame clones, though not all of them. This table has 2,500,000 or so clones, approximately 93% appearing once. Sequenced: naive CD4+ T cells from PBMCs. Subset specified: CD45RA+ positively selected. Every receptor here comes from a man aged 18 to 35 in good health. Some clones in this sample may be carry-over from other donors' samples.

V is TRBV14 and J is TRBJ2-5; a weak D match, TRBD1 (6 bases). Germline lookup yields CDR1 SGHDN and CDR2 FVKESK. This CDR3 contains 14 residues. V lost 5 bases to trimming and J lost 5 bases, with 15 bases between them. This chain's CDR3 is CASSETGIGETQYF. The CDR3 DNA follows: TGTGCCAGCAGCGAAACAGGGATCGGGGAGACCCAGTACTTC.

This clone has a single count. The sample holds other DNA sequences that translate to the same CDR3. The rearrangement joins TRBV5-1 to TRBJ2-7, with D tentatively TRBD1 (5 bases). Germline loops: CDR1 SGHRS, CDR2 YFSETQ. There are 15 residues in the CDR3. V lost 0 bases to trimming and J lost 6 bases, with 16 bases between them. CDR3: CASSLVAGILSEQYF. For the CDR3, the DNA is TGCGCCAGCAGCTTGGTGGCAGGGATCCTAAGCGAGCAGTACTTC.

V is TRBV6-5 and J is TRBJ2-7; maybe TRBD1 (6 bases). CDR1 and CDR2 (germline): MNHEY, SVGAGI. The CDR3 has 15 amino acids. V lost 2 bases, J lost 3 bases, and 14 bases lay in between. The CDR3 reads CASSYGSGQFYEQYF. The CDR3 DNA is TGTGCCAGCAGTTACGGATCGGGACAATTCTACGAGCAGTACTTC.

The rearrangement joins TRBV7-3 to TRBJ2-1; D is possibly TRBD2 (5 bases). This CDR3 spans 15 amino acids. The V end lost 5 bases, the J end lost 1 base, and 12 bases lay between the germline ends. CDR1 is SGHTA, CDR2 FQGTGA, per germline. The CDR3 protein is CASSPPGKSYNEQFF. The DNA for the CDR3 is TGTGCCAGCAGCCCGCCGGGGAAATCCTACAATGAGCAGTTCTTC.

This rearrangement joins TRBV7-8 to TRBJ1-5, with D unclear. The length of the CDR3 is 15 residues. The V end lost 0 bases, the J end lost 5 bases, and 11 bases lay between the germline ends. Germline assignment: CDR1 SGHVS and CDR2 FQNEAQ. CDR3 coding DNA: TGTGCCAGCAGCTTAGCAGAAGGAAATCATCAGCCCCAGCATTTT. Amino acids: CASSLAEGNHQPQHF.